This T cell receptor beta chain came from a study of shared clonotypes between healthy human individuals. Study-level points and caveats: Limitation of the genetic and exposure-history diversity represented came from the few donors.

As to this clone: Its antigen is not identified.

Execution of the assay was at deep level. Each PCR replicate run on unsorted PBMC took in approximately 270 ng DNA, approximately 30,000 T cell genomes. Method: immunoSEQ multiplex PCR; TCRdb's copy keeps in-frame clones and lacks some. The data contain about 530,000 clones, roughly 85% of them seen just once; the ten biggest clones take up around 12%. Germline-derived CDR1 and CDR2 are SQVTM and ANQGSEA. CDR3 length: 12 amino acids. With 6 bases clipped from V and 9 bases from J, the junction kept 3 bases outside the gene matches. The specimen sequenced was PBMCs. V usage is TRBV29-1 and J usage is TRBJ2-1; TRBD2 aligns across 12 bases. This clonotype was obtained from a woman in her thirties or forties in good health. Some clones in this sample may be carry-over from other donors' samples. CDR3 region: CSVPSGRVEQFF. The CDR3 DNA is TGCAGCGTCCCTAGCGGGAGGGTTGAGCAGTTCTTC.